This note documents a single TCR beta chain sequence. What it binds is not known. This record belongs to a study of blood T cells in healthy people across ages. About the study: About one barcoded beta molecule per two T cells came from capture by template switching. Study observations and caveats: Unknown donor CMV status possibly confounded expanded clonotype changes.

A second PCR of about 7 to 12 cycles used a sample-barcoded 5' primer and a J-beta primer mix. Each cDNA molecule was tagged by a template-switch adaptor with 12 random nucleotides. Via MiXCR, TCRdb re-called the 5' RACE reads, giving one row per CDR3 protein. The data show a few hundred thousand distinct CDR3 sequences, with over 25% seen just once and 3% to 4% held by the top ten. CDR1 is SGHTA and CDR2 is FQGNSA in the germline V gene. The CDR3 runs 15 residues. This sample also belongs to another study, concerning T cells of mothers and their children. That work states: A few healthy Caucasian mothers gave samples, and so did their six children.

This chain uses TRBV7-2 with TRBJ2-1; TRBD2 agrees at 9 bases. With the DNA end fitting TRBJ2-5 better, the J assignment may be wrong. This receptor was identified in a boy aged 2 to 10 in good health. The specimen sequenced was blood. CDR3 loop: CASSLSGTSRETQYF. CDR3 bases: TGTGCCAGCAGCTTAAGTGGGACTAGCAGAGAGACCCAGTACTTC.